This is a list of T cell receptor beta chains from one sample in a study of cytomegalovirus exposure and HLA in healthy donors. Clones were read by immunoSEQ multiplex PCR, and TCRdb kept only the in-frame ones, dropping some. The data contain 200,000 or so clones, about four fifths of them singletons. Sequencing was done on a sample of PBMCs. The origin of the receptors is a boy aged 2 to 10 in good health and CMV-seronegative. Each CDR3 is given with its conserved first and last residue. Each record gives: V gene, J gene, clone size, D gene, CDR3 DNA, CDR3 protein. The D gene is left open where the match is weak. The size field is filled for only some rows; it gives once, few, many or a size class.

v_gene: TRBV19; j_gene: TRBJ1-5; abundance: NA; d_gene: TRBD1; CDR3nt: TGTGCCAGTAGTGTCGGGACAGGGTATCAGCCCCAGCATTTT; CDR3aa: CASSVGTGYQPQHF
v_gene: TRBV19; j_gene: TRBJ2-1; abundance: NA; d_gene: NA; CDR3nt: TGTGCCAGTAGAGAGGGCAGGTCCTACAATGAGCAGTTCTTC; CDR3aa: CASREGRSYNEQFF
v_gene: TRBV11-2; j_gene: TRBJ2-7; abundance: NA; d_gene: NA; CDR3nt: TGTGCCAGCAGCTTAGGAGACTTTAGTCCAACCTACGAGCAGTACTTC; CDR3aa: CASSLGDFSPTYEQYF
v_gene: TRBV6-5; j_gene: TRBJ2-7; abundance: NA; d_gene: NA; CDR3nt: TGTGCCAGCAGTTACAACGCCCGAGCCTACGAGCAGTACTTC; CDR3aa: CASSYNARAYEQYF
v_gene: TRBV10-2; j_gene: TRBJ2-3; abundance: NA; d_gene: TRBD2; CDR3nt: TGCGCCAGCCGATGGATTAGCGGGGGGGGTAAAGATACGCAGTATTTT; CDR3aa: CASRWISGGGKDTQYF
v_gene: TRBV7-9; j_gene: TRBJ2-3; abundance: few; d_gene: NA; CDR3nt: TGTGCCAGCAGCCCAACAGATACGCAGTATTTT; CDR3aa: CASSPTDTQYF
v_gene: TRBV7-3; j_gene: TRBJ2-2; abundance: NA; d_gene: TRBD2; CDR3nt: TGTGCCAGCAGCCCCCGCGGGGGGACCGGGGAGCTGTTTTTT; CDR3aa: CASSPRGGTGELFF
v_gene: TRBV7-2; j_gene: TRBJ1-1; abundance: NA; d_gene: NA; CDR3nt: TGTGCCAGCAGCTTAGTATGGCAGGGGCTGATCACTGAAGCTTTCTTT; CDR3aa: CASSLVWQGLITEAFF
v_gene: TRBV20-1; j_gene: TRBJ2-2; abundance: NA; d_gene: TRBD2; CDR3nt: TGCAGTGCTACTAGCGGCGGGGAGCTGTTTTTT; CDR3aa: CSATSGGELFF
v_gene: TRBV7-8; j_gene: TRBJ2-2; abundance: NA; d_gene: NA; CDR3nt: TGTGCCAGCCGCCCCGTAGTGACCGGGGAGCTGTTTTTT; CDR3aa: CASRPVVTGELFF
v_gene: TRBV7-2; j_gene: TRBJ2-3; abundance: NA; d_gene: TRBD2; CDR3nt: TGTGCCAGCAGCTTAGACGGGGGGTCTAGGGATACGCAGTATTTT; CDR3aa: CASSLDGGSRDTQYF
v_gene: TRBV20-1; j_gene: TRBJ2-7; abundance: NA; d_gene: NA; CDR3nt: TGCAGTGCTTCGAGGGGGACCGAGCAGTACTTC; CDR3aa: CSASRGTEQYF
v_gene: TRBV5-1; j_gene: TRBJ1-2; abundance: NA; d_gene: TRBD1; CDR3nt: TGCGCCAGCAGCTGGGACAGGTACGACTATGGCTACACCTTC; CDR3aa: CASSWDRYDYGYTF
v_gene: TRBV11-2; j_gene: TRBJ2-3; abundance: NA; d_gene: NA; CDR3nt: TGTGCCACCCAGGGCTGGTCCGCAGATACGCAGTATTTT; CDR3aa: CATQGWSADTQYF
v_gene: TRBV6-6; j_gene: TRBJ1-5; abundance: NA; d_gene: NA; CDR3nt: TGTGCCAGCAGTTTCCTGGGGAGCGGCAATCAGCCCCAGCATTTT; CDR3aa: CASSFLGSGNQPQHF
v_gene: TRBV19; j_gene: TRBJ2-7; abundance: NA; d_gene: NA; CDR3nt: TGTGCCAGTAGTCCCGCGCGGAAAGAATACGAGCAGTACTTC; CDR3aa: CASSPARKEYEQYF
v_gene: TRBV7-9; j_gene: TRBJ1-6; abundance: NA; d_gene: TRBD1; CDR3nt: TGTGCCAGCAGCCTCTCCCGACAGGGACCAAATTCACCCCTCCACTTT; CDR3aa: CASSLSRQGPNSPLHF
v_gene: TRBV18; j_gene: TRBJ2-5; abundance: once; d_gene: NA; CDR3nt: TGTGCCAGCTCACCAAACGGGGGGCCCTCCGAGGAGACCCAGTACTTC; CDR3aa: CASSPNGGPSEETQYF
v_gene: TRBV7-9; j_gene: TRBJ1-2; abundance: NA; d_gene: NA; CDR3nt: TGTGCCAGCAGCTCGGACTTTATAAGGACAGCGACCTATGGCTACACCTTC; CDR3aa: CASSSDFIRTATYGYTF
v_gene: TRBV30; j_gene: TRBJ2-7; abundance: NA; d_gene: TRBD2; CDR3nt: TGTGCCGGGGCAGGACTAGCGGGGGGGGAATACGAGCAGTACTTC; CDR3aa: CAGAGLAGGEYEQYF
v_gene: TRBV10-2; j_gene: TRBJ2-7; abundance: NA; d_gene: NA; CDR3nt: TGCGCCAGGGGCCCCTACGAGCAGTACTTC; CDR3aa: CARGPYEQYF
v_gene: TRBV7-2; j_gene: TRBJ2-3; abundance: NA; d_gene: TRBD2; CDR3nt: TGTGCCAGCGGACTAGCGGGGGGGAGGGATACGCAGTATTTT; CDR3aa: CASGLAGGRDTQYF
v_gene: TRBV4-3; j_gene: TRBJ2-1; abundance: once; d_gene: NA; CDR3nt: TGCGCCAGCAGCCAAGCAGGATCCGGGGACAAAGAGCAGTTCTTC; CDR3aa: CASSQAGSGDKEQFF
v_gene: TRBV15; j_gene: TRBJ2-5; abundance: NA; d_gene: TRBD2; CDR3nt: TGTGCCACCAGCAAAAGAGCGGGGGGGCCAGAGACCCAGTACTTC; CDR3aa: CATSKRAGGPETQYF